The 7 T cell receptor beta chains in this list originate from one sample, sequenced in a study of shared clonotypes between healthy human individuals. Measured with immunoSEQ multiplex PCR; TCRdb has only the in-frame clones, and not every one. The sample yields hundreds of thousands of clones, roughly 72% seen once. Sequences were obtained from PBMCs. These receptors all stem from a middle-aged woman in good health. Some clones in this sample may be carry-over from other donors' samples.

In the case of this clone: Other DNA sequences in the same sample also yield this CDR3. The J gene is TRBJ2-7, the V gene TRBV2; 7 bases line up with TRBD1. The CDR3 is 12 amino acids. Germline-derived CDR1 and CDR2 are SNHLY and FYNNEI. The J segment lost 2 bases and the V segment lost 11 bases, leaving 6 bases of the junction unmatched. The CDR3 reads CASKGGTYEQYF. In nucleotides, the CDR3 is TGTGCCTCTAAAGGGGGCACCTACGAGCAGTACTTC.

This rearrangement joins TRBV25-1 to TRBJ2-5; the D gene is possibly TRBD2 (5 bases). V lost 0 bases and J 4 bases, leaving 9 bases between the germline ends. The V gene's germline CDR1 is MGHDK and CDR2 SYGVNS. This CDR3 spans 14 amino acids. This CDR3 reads CASSEYGGPETQYF. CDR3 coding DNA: TGTGCCAGCAGTGAATATGGAGGTCCAGAGACCCAGTACTTC.

The CDR3 sequence is CASRRETSGYNEQFF. CDR3 DNA: TGTGCCAGCAGGCGAGAGACTAGCGGATACAATGAGCAGTTCTTC. J is TRBJ2-1 and V is TRBV2, with 9 bases identical to TRBD2. Per germline, CDR1 SNHLY and CDR2 FYNNEI. V was pared by 6 bases and J by 4 bases, with 7 bases of the junction left unmatched. The CDR3 runs 15 residues.

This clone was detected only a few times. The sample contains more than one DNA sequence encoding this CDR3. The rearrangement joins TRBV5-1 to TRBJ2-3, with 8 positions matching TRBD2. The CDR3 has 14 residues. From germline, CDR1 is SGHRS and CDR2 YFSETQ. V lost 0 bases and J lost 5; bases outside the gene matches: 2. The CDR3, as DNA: TGCGCCAGCAGCTTGGGGCTAGCGGGAGATACGCAGTATTTT. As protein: CASSLGLAGDTQYF. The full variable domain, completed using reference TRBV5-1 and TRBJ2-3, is KAGVTQTPRYLIKTRGQQVTLSCSPISGHRSVSWYQQTPGQGLQFLFEYFSETQRNKGNFPGRFSGRQFSNSRSEMNVSTLELGDSALYLCASSLGLAGDTQYFGPGTRLTVL.

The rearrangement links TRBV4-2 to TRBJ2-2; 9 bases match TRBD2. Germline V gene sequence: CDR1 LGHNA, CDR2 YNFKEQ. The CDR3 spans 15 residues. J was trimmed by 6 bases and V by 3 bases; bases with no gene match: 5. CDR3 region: CASSQAGGLAGELFF. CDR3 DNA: TGTGCCAGCAGCCAGGCGGGAGGGCTGGCCGGGGAGCTGTTTTTT.

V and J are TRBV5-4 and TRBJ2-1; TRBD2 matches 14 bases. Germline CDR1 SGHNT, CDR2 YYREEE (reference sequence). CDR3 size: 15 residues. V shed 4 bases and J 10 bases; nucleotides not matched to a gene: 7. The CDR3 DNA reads TGTGCCAGCAGCGAAGGACTAGCGGGAGGCCGAGAGCAGTTCTTC. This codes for CASSEGLAGGREQFF.

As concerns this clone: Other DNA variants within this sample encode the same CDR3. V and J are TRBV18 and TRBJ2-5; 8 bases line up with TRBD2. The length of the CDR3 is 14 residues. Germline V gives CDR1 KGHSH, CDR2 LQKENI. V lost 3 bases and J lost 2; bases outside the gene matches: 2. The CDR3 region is CASSPRGGQETQYF. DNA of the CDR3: TGTGCCAGCTCACCTCGGGGGGGACAAGAGACCCAGTACTTC.